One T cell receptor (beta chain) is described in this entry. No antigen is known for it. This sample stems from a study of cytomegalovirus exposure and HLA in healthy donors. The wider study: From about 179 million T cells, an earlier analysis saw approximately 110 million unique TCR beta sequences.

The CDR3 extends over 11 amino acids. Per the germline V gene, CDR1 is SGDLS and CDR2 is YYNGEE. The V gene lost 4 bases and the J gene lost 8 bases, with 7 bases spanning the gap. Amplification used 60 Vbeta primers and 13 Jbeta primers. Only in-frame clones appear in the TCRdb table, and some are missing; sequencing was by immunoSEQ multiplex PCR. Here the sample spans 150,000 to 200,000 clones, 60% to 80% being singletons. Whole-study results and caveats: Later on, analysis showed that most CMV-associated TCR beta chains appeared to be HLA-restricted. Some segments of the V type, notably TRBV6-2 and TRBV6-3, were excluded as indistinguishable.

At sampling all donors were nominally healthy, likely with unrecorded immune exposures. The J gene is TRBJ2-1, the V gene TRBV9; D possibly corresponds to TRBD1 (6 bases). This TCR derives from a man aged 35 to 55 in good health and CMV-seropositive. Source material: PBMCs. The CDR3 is CASSRGYEQFF. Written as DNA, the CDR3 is TGTGCCAGCAGCAGGGGGTATGAGCAGTTCTTC.